The clone carrying this T cell receptor (beta chain) was recorded many times. These data belong to a study of identical twins. The CDR3 contains 17 residues. CDR1 is MRHNA and CDR2 is SNTAGT in the germline V gene. V trimming: 4 bases; J trimming: 10 bases; junction bases outside the gene matches: 12. TCRdb re-analysed the 5' RACE reads in MiXCR, keeping a single row per CDR3 protein. The sample consists of 310,000 or so distinct CDR3 sequences, 9.5% of them appearing once. The sample was also linked to a second study, of yellow fever vaccine responses in identical twins.

The sequenced sample consisted of CD8+ T cells sorted from blood. The receptor's source is a woman under 30 in good health. The chain has TRBV6-4 and TRBJ2-1; 14 nucleotides align to TRBD2. CDR3 protein: CASSVSAGTSGSNEQFF. As DNA, the CDR3 is TGTGCCAGCAGTGTAAGTGCCGGGACTAGCGGGAGTAACGAGCAGTTCTTC.